By share, the clone carrying this T cell receptor (beta chain) counts as medium-sized. Antigen: not known. Germline values: CDR1 SNHLY, CDR2 FYNNEI. V was pared by 8 bases and J by 7 bases, with 12 bases between. The CDR3 is 11 residues long. Method: immunoSEQ multiplex PCR; TCRdb's copy keeps in-frame clones and lacks some. Found here are about 20,000 clones, just under 75% of them singletons; the top ten hold approximately 18%. The record originates from a study of intratumoral heterogeneity in liver cancer. Study-wide points: A noted limitation was under-sampling of tumor-infiltrating lymphocytes.

The chain carries TRBV2 and TRBJ2-7; tentatively, D is TRBD1 (5 bases). The sequence derives from a woman aged 70-85 years with hepatocellular carcinoma. The sample here was tumor-adjacent normal tissue, taken before any cancer treatment. The DNA of the CDR3 is TGTGCCAGCGGCCATTCAGGGGAGCAGTACTTC. Translation gives CASGHSGEQYF.